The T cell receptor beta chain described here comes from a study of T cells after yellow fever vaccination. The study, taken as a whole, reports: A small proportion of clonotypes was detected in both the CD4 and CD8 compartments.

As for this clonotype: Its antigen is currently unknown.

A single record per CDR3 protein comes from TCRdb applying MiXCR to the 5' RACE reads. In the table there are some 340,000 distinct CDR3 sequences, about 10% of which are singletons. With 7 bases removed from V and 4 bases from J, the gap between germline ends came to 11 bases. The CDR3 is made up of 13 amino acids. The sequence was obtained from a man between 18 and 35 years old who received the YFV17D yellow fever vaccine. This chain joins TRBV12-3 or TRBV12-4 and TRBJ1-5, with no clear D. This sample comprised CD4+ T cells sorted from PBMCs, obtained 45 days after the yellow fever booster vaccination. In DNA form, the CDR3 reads TGTGCCAGCAAAATGCAGGAGAATCAGCCCCAGCATTTT. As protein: CASKMQENQPQHF.